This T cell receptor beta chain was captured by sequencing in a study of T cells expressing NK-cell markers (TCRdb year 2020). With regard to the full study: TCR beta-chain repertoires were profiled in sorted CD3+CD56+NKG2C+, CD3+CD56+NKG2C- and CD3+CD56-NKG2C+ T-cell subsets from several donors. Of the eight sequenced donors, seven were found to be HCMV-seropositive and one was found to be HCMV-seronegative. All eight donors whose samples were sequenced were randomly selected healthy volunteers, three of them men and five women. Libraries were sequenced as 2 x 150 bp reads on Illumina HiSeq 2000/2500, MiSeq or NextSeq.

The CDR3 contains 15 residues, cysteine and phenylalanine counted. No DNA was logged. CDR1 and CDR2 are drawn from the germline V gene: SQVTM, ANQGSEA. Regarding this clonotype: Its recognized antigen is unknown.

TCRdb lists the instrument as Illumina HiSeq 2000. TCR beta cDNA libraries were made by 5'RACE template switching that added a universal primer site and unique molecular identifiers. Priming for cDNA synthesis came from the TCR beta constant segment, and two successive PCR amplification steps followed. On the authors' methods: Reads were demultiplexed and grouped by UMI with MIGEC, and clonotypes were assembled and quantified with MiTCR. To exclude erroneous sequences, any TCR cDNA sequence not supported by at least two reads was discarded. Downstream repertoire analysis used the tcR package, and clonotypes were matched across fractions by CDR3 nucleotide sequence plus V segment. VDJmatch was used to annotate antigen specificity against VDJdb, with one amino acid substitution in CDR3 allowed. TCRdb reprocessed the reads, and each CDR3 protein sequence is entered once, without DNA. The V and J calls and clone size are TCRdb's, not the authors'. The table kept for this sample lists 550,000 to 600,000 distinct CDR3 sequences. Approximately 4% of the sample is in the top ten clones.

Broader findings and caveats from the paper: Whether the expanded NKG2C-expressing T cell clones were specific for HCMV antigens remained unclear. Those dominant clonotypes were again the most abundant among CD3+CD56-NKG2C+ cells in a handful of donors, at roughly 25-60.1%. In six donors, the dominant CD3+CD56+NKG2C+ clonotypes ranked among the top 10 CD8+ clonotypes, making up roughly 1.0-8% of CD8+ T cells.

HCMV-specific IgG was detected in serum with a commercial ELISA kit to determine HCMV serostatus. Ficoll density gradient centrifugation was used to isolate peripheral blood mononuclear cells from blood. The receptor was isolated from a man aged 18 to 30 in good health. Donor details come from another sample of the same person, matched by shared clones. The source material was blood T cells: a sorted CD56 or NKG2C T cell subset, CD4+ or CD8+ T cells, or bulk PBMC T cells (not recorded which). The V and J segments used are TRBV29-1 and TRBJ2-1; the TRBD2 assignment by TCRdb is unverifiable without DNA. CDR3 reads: CSAYDSAGGSSEQFF.